This entry features one T cell receptor (beta chain) sequence. Its antigen is not known. These data belong to a study of T cell responses to AZD1222 COVID-19 vaccine. Sequenced by immunoSEQ multiplex PCR; TCRdb stores in-frame clones only, minus some. The sample carries 70,000 to 90,000 clones, roughly 87% recorded once. Germline lookup yields CDR1 MNHEY and CDR2 SMNVEV (reference sequence). After removal of 1 base from V and 5 bases from J, the junction contained 15 bases not matched to a gene. The CDR3 has 18 amino acids. Study-wide findings and caveats: Nearly half of unique spike-specific TCRs reportedly avoided B.1.351 and B.1.1.7 mutated regions.

The specimen was peripheral blood, collected on day 0 of AZD1222 vaccination. This chain links TRBV27 with TRBJ1-2; 8 bases line up with TRBD1. The TCR was taken from an adult in good health. CDR3 sequence (DNA): TGTGCCAGCAGTTTATTATCCAGGGGGCACCCGACATTTTATGGCTACACCTTC. Protein: CASSLLSRGHPTFYGYTF.